These T cell receptor beta chains were read from a single sample in a study of T cell responses to AZD1222 COVID-19 vaccine. This table comes from immunoSEQ multiplex PCR, and its TCRdb copy is limited to in-frame clones, with some not included. The sample holds approximately 96,000 clones, 86% seen once. The source was peripheral blood, collected 28 days after the second AZD1222 dose. The receptor set was obtained from an adult who received the AZD1222 COVID-19 vaccine. The CDR3 runs from the conserved cysteine through the conserved F or W. Fields, in order: clone size, D gene, J gene, V gene, CDR3 DNA, CDR3 protein. A D gene is named only where the DNA matches it firmly. Where a row states a size, it is once, few, many or the class of an expanded clone; other rows omit it.

clone size: once
D gene: -
J gene: TRBJ2-3
V gene: TRBV7-3
CDR3 DNA: TGTGCCAGCAGCTTGGGGGGACAGATTGCAGATACGCAGTATTTT
CDR3 protein: CASSLGGQIADTQYF

clone size: few
D gene: TRBD1
J gene: TRBJ2-7
V gene: TRBV7-6
CDR3 DNA: TGTGCCAGCAGCTTTATGGGACAGAGATATTACGAGCAGTACTTC
CDR3 protein: CASSFMGQRYYEQYF

clone size: once
D gene: TRBD2
J gene: TRBJ2-1
V gene: TRBV4-2
CDR3 DNA: TGTGCCAGCAGCCTCTCGCGGGGGGAGTACAATGAGCAGTTCTTC
CDR3 protein: CASSLSRGEYNEQFF

clone size: once
D gene: TRBD1
J gene: TRBJ2-3
V gene: TRBV13
CDR3 DNA: TGTGCCAGCAGCAGCGGACAGGGAGTCACAGATACGCAGTATTTT
CDR3 protein: CASSSGQGVTDTQYF

clone size: -
D gene: TRBD2
J gene: TRBJ2-7
V gene: TRBV28
CDR3 DNA: TGTGCCAGCAGTTCCGCCGGGAAAGCGGGAGACGAGCAGTACTTC
CDR3 protein: CASSSAGKAGDEQYF

clone size: few
D gene: TRBD2
J gene: TRBJ2-1
V gene: TRBV11-3
CDR3 DNA: TGTGCCAGCAGCGCCGGGAGCGGGGGACCTTCCTACAATGAGCAGTTCTTC
CDR3 protein: CASSAGSGGPSYNEQFF

clone size: -
D gene: -
J gene: TRBJ1-3
V gene: TRBV5-5
CDR3 DNA: TGTGCCAGCAGCTTGGTCTTATACTCTGGAAACACCATATATTTT
CDR3 protein: CASSLVLYSGNTIYF

clone size: medium-sized
D gene: TRBD1
J gene: TRBJ2-7
V gene: TRBV28
CDR3 DNA: TGTGCCAGCAGTTTAGACAGGGGCCACGAGCAGTACTTC
CDR3 protein: CASSLDRGHEQYF

clone size: -
D gene: -
J gene: TRBJ2-1
V gene: TRBV3-1/TRBV3-2
CDR3 DNA: TGTGCCAGCAGCCAAGATAGCACAGGGTCGAATGAGCAGTTCTTC
CDR3 protein: CASSQDSTGSNEQFF

clone size: -
D gene: -
J gene: TRBJ1-3
V gene: TRBV10-1
CDR3 DNA: TGCGCCAGCAGTGAGTTTTCAGGGGTCTCTGGAAACACCATATATTTT
CDR3 protein: CASSEFSGVSGNTIYF

clone size: -
D gene: TRBD2
J gene: TRBJ2-7
V gene: TRBV4-3
CDR3 DNA: TGCGCCAGCAGCCAAGTTCTGGCGGGAGGCCCCTACGAGCAGTACTTC
CDR3 protein: CASSQVLAGGPYEQYF

clone size: -
D gene: TRBD1
J gene: TRBJ1-1
V gene: TRBV5-1
CDR3 DNA: TGCGCCAGCAGCTCGGGACAGGGTAACACTGAAGCTTTCTTT
CDR3 protein: CASSSGQGNTEAFF

clone size: -
D gene: -
J gene: TRBJ2-3
V gene: TRBV11-2
CDR3 DNA: TGTGCCAGCAGCTTAGTAGAACAGGGTGGTACGCAGTATTTT
CDR3 protein: CASSLVEQGGTQYF

clone size: -
D gene: -
J gene: TRBJ1-2
V gene: TRBV27
CDR3 DNA: TGTGCCAGCAGACCCCCGGGGGCAGGGTACGGCTACACCTTC
CDR3 protein: CASRPPGAGYGYTF

clone size: -
D gene: -
J gene: TRBJ2-2
V gene: TRBV6-2/TRBV6-3
CDR3 DNA: TGTGCCAGCAGTAGGAGTCCGGGGGAGCTGTTTTTT
CDR3 protein: CASSRSPGELFF

clone size: -
D gene: TRBD1
J gene: TRBJ2-2
V gene: TRBV7-3
CDR3 DNA: TGTGCCAGTGCCATCCAGGGGGTAGGGACCGGGGAGCTGTTTTTT
CDR3 protein: CASAIQGVGTGELFF

clone size: -
D gene: -
J gene: TRBJ1-1
V gene: TRBV7-9
CDR3 DNA: TGTGCCAGCAGCTTAGGACAGCGAAACACTGAAGCTTTCTTT
CDR3 protein: CASSLGQRNTEAFF

clone size: -
D gene: -
J gene: TRBJ2-1
V gene: TRBV29-1
CDR3 DNA: TGCAGCGTCTCCCCGAGGGGCGACAGCTACAATGAGCAGTTCTTC
CDR3 protein: CSVSPRGDSYNEQFF

clone size: -
D gene: -
J gene: TRBJ2-7
V gene: TRBV28
CDR3 DNA: TGTGCCAGCAGGTCTGGTTTGTGGGGTTCCGAGCAGTACTTC
CDR3 protein: CASRSGLWGSEQYF

clone size: few
D gene: -
J gene: TRBJ1-3
V gene: TRBV5-1
CDR3 DNA: TGCGCCAGCAGCCTGGAGGGGGAATCGGGAAACACCATATATTTT
CDR3 protein: CASSLEGESGNTIYF

clone size: once
D gene: -
J gene: TRBJ2-7
V gene: TRBV7-3
CDR3 DNA: TGTGCCAGCAGCTTAACAGGAAATAACGAGCAGTACTTC
CDR3 protein: CASSLTGNNEQYF